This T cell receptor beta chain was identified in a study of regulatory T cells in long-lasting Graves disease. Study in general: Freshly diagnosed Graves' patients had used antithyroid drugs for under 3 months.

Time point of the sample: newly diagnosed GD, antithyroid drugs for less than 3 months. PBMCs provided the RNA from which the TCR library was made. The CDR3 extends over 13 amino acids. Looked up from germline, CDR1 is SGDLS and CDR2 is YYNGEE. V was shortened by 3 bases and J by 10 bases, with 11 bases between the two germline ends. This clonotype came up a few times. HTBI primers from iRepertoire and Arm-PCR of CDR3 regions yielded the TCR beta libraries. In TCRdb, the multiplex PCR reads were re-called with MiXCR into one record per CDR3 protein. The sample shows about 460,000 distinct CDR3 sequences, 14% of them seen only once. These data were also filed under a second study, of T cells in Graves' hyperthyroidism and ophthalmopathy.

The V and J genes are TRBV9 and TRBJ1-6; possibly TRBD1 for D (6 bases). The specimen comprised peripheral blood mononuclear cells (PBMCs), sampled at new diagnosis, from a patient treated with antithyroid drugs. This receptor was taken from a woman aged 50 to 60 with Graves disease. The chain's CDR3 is CASSARDMSPLHF. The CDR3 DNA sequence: TGTGCCAGCAGCGCCCGGGACATGTCACCCCTCCACTTT.